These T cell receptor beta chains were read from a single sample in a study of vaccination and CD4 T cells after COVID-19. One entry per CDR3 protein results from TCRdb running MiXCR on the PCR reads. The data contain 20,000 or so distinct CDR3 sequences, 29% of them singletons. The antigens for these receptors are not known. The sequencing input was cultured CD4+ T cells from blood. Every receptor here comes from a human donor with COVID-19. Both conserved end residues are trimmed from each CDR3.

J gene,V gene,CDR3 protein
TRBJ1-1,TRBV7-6,ASSLGVSRTALNTEAF
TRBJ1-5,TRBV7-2,ASSPGQGLNQPQH
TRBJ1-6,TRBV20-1,SATQTQEKGSPLH
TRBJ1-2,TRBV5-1,ASSLVLGTGGGYT
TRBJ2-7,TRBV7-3,ASSLETGDYEQY
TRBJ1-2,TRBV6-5,ASSYLKGPT
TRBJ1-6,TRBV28,ASSLAAGIALH
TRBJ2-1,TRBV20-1,SARDQTPSSYNEQF
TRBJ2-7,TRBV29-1,SVDSTGEGNYEQY
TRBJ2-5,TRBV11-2,ASSPQGGQETQY
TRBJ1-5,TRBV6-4,ASSDPNTGSCNQPQH
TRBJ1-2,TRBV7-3,ASSLRGGTVPNYGYT
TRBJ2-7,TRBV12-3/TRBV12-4,ASSPPGTASYEQY
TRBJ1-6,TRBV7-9,ASHLGNSPLH
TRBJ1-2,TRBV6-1,ASSHPRTGTNYGYT
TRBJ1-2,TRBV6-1,ASMRQGGYT
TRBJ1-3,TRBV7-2,ASSLSVVMPGNTIY
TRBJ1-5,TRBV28,ASLGGQLGNQPQH
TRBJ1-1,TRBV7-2,ASSFVKGLTEAF
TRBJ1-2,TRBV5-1,ASSKELTGPSGYT
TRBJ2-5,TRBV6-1,ASRPGLGPETQY
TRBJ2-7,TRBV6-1,ASSRDGFSYEQY
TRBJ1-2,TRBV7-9,ASRSDGVYGYT
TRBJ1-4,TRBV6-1,ASSARGGQGEKLF
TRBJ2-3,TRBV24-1,ATSGNEQGRADTQY
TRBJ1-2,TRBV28,ASSPVTGTGYGYT
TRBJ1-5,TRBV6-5,ASSYSPGRPLYSNQPQH
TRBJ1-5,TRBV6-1,ASSEAGQGQPQH
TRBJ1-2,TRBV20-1,SARDRAQADGYT
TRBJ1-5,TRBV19,ASSISQGDQPQH
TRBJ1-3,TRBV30,AWSTGGGGNTIY
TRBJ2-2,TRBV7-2,ASSLGGTGELF
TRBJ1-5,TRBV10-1,ASSEGLMRPQH
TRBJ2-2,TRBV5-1,ASSSVASGNTGELF
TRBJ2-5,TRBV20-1,SAHWTSGGQETQY
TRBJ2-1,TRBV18,ASSPGRDRGGNEQF
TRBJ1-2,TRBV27,ASSSYGTGGNYGYT
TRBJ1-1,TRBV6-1,ASSPGQLHTEAF
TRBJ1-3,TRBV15,ATSRAGPGNTIY
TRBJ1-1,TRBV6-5,ASSYSGVGTEAF
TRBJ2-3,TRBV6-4,ASSLTAGADTQY
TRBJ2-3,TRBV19,ASSVSNTDTQY
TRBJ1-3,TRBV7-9,ASSLGPLGQGLPGNTIY
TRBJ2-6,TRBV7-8,AGALNSGANVLT
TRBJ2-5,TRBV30,AWSVNSQETQY
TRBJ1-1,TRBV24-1,ATSDVGHPNTEAF
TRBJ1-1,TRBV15,ATSREVMNTEAF
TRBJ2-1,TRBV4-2,ASSQAPIAGGWNEQF
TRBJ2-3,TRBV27,ASSYGSLGGTDTQY
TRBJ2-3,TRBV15,ATSTLLVTGVTDTQY
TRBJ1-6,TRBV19,ASSPTSAQGANSPLH
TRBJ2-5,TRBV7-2,ASSLTGLETQY
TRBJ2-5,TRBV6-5,ASSSRGAGEETQY
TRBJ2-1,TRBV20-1,SARWQGLNEQF
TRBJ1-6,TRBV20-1,SARDGGSAYNSPLH
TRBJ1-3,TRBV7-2,ASSDRRGISGNTIY
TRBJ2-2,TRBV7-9,ASPWDSDNTRELF
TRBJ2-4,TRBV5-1,ASSPGREKNIQY
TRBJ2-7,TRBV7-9,ASSAGTGWEQY
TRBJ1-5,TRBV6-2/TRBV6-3,ATNTYRGQKQPQH